This TCR beta chain derives from a study of control samples from healthy donors and cancer patients (dated by TCRdb to about 2020). Trimming costs V 1 base and J 2 bases, and their ends lie 12 bases apart. The CDR3 goes from the cysteine to the phenylalanine over 16 residues. Kept here is only the CDR3 DNA, which spans 48 bases and is read in frame from base 1. According to the germline V gene, CDR1 reads SGHTA and CDR2 reads FQGTGA. Library preparation employed the immunoSEQ multiplex PCR assay. TCRdb obtained this table from immuneACCESS and retained in-frame rearrangements with V and J assigned. These tables miss some clones; where compared with another copy, unresolved V genes account for less than half of the shortfall, and the remainder is unexplained. In all, the sample holds tens of thousands of clones, and 85% to 90% of those were seen once. In total, the top ten clones hold 9.5% to 10% of the sample.

The table lists this clone with a count of one. It lacks a known antigen. No much larger clone is present one base from it, and per-base qualities are unavailable. This clonotype originated in a woman aged 50 to 60 with colorectal cancer. The chain employs TRBV7-3 and TRBJ2-1; TRBD2 might be the D gene, on 7 matching bases. The specimen sequenced was PBMCs. The DNA sequence is TGTGCCAGCAGCTTAAAGGGCGGGGGCGCCTACAATGAGCAGTTCTTC. Its product reads: CASSLKGGGAYNEQFF.